Listed below are T cell receptor beta chains from one sample, sequenced in a study of cytomegalovirus exposure and HLA in healthy donors. Repertoires were generated with immunoSEQ multiplex PCR, while TCRdb's copy carries only in-frame clones and drops some. There are some 140,000 clones in the sample; 70% to 85% occur only once, and 30% lies in the top ten. What was sequenced was PBMCs. These receptors all come from a man between 25 and 39 years old in good health and CMV-seropositive. CDR3s include the opening cysteine and the closing phenylalanine or tryptophan. D genes are given only for firm matches. The size of a clone is reported for some rows only, either as once, few or many, or as a class for expanded clones.

clone size	V gene	J gene	D gene	CDR3 DNA	CDR3 protein
-	TRBV4-2	TRBJ2-1	-	TGTGCCAGCAGCGGAGGATACAATGAGCAGTTCTTC	CASSGGYNEQFF
few	TRBV29-1	TRBJ2-5	-	TGCAGCGTTGAGGGTTTGGTCAGGGATCAAGAGACCCAGTACTTC	CSVEGLVRDQETQYF
once	TRBV5-1	TRBJ2-7	TRBD2	TGCGCCAGCAGGTCAGCGGGAGTCGGCTACGAGCAGTACTTC	CASRSAGVGYEQYF
-	TRBV7-9	TRBJ2-5	TRBD2	TGTGCCAGCAGCTTAGTGGGGGGGAGAGAGACCCAGTACTTC	CASSLVGGRETQYF
-	TRBV4-1	TRBJ2-1	-	TGCGCCAGCAGCCAAGATCCTAGCTTGACCTACAATGAGCAGTTCTTC	CASSQDPSLTYNEQFF
-	TRBV5-1	TRBJ2-7	TRBD2	TGCGCCAGCAGCTTGGGTGGGGGGGGTAGCGACGAGCAGTACTTC	CASSLGGGGSDEQYF
-	TRBV6-5	TRBJ1-4	-	TGTGCCAGCAGTTCCCTTGGGCTGGCTAATGAAAAACTGTTTTTT	CASSSLGLANEKLFF
-	TRBV29-1	TRBJ2-3	TRBD2	TGCAGCGCTCTACAGAGGGGGACTAGCGGGAGGGCCACAGATACGCAGTATTTT	CSALQRGTSGRATDTQYF
-	TRBV5-4	TRBJ2-1	-	TGTGCCAGCAGCTCGGACTTCAGTGAGCAGTTCTTC	CASSSDFSEQFF
-	TRBV4-2	TRBJ2-7	TRBD2	TGTGCCAGCAGCCAAGTGGGGGGGGAAGGGGTCGAGCAGTACTTC	CASSQVGGEGVEQYF
-	TRBV10-3	TRBJ1-2	-	TGTGCCATCACCGGGGGGGGCGGATTTGGCTACACCTTC	CAITGGGGFGYTF
-	TRBV7-9	TRBJ2-3	TRBD2	TGTGCCAGCAGCCCATGGACTAGCGGGGGGGCCTCCGCGGATACGCAGTATTTT	CASSPWTSGGASADTQYF
-	TRBV5-4	TRBJ2-7	TRBD2	TGTGCCAGCAGCTTTCCGGGACTAGCGGACTACGAGCAGTACTTC	CASSFPGLADYEQYF
-	TRBV6-5	TRBJ1-2	-	TGTGCCAGCAGTTACGCGACAGATAACTATGGCTACACCTTC	CASSYATDNYGYTF
-	TRBV2	TRBJ1-5	-	TGTGCCAGCAGTGAACAGGGCCTCAATCAGCCCCAGCATTTT	CASSEQGLNQPQHF
-	TRBV6-6	TRBJ1-2	TRBD1	TGTGCCAGCAGTTACCGTCTGGACAGGGTGGATGGCTACACCTTC	CASSYRLDRVDGYTF
-	TRBV7-3	TRBJ2-3	-	TGTGCCAGCAGCTTAGCTCGGGCAGATACGCAGTATTTT	CASSLARADTQYF
-	TRBV4-3	TRBJ2-4	TRBD1	TGCGCCAGCAGCCAAGACGGAACAGGGGCAGCCAAAAACATTCAGTACTTC	CASSQDGTGAAKNIQYF
-	TRBV2	TRBJ1-1	-	TGTGCCAGCACCTGGGAAGCGGGGAACACTGAAGCTTTCTTT	CASTWEAGNTEAFF
-	TRBV4-1	TRBJ1-1	-	TGCGCCAGCAGCCTACGTAGGGGGTCTGAAGCTTTCTTT	CASSLRRGSEAFF
-	TRBV6-4	TRBJ1-1	TRBD1	TGTGCCAGGGGGGACAGGAGCTCTAAAGCTTTCTTT	CARGDRSSKAFF
-	TRBV6-5	TRBJ1-1	-	TGTGCCAGCAGTTACCTCCGGGAGACTGAAGCTTTCTTT	CASSYLRETEAFF
once	TRBV5-4	TRBJ2-1	-	TGTGCCAGCAGCTTAAGGGGATCCTACAATGAGCAGTTCTTC	CASSLRGSYNEQFF
-	TRBV5-1	TRBJ2-7	TRBD1	TGCGCCAGCAGCTTGGCAGACAGGGGGCAAGGGGAGCAGTACTTC	CASSLADRGQGEQYF
-	TRBV11-3	TRBJ2-1	-	TGTGCCAGCAGCTTAGACGGGGAGCAGTTCTTC	CASSLDGEQFF
few	TRBV6-5	TRBJ1-2	TRBD1	TGTGCCAGCAGTGTAGGGACAGGGATCCTTGGCGGCTACACCTTC	CASSVGTGILGGYTF
-	TRBV2	TRBJ2-1	TRBD2	TGTGCCAGCAGTAGGACTAGCGGGGGTAGTTACAATGAGCAGTTCTTC	CASSRTSGGSYNEQFF
-	TRBV19	TRBJ2-5	TRBD2	TGTGCCAGTAGTAGACGCGGGAGGGATGAAGAGACCCAGTACTTC	CASSRRGRDEETQYF
few	TRBV7-2	TRBJ2-1	TRBD2	TGTGCCAGCAGCTTAGTCTCTGGACTAGAGCCGTTCTTC	CASSLVSGLEPFF
-	TRBV5-1	TRBJ2-1	TRBD2	TGCGCCAGCAGCTTGGCCGGGACTAGCGGGGGTCGAGAGCAGTTCTTC	CASSLAGTSGGREQFF
once	TRBV29-1	TRBJ2-4	TRBD1	TGCAGCGCACAGACAGGGGGCGCGAACATTCAGTACTTC	CSAQTGGANIQYF
once	TRBV5-4	TRBJ2-3	TRBD2	TGTGCCAGCAGCTTCCCTAGCGGGAGGGAGAAAGATACGCAGTATTTT	CASSFPSGREKDTQYF
-	TRBV29-1	TRBJ1-1	-	TGCAGCGTTGAAAGGGGCAGCCAAGATATGAACACTGAAGCTTTCTTT	CSVERGSQDMNTEAFF
once	TRBV7-2	TRBJ1-1	-	TGTGCCAGCAGCTTCATGGCCTCGAACACTGAAGCTTTCTTT	CASSFMASNTEAFF
-	TRBV7-6	TRBJ1-3	-	TGTGCCAGCAGCTCCCTGGGGAGCTCTGGAAACACCATATATTTT	CASSSLGSSGNTIYF
-	TRBV7-2	TRBJ2-3	-	TGTGCCAGCAGCCCCATTCGCACAGATACGCAGTATTTT	CASSPIRTDTQYF
-	TRBV7-9	TRBJ2-7	TRBD2	TGTGCCAGCAGCTCGAGCGGGGGGAACGAGCAGTACTTC	CASSSSGGNEQYF
-	TRBV5-4	TRBJ2-2	TRBD2	TGTGCCAGCAGCTTGCCGACTAGCGGGAGTGGCGGGGAGCTGTTTTTT	CASSLPTSGSGGELFF
-	TRBV7-6	TRBJ2-1	TRBD2	TGTGCCAGCAGCCCGGGGACTAGCGGGGGCCTGGGGTTCTTC	CASSPGTSGGLGFF
once	TRBV7-2	TRBJ2-7	-	TGTGCCAGCAGTTTACTCCAAGCACCCAACGAGCAGTACTTC	CASSLLQAPNEQYF
few	TRBV10-1	TRBJ1-5	-	TGCGCCAGCAGTGATCATAGCAATCAGCCCCAGCATTTT	CASSDHSNQPQHF
once	TRBV5-6	TRBJ2-7	-	TGTGCCAGCAGCTACCTTCGGACAGTGTTCTCCTACGAGCAGTACTTC	CASSYLRTVFSYEQYF
-	TRBV23-1	TRBJ2-7	-	TGCGCCAGCAGTCAATCCCGCCGGGGTCGGCACGAGCAGTACTTC	CASSQSRRGRHEQYF
-	TRBV23-1	TRBJ1-2	TRBD1	TGCGCCAGCAGTCAAGAGACAGGGGACTATGGCTACACCTTC	CASSQETGDYGYTF
-	TRBV29-1	TRBJ2-5	TRBD1	TGCAGCGTTGAAGGCCAGGGGGCTTGGGAGACCCAGTACTTC	CSVEGQGAWETQYF
-	TRBV30	TRBJ2-5	-	TGTGCCTGGAGTGCCAGGGTTGAGACCCAGTACTTC	CAWSARVETQYF
few	TRBV18	TRBJ1-1	-	TGTGCCAGCTCACCACGGGGAGGGGGCACTGAAGCTTTCTTT	CASSPRGGGTEAFF
-	TRBV6-5	TRBJ1-2	-	TGTGCCAGCAGTTACACGGGGAAATGGGGCTACACCTTC	CASSYTGKWGYTF
-	TRBV18	TRBJ2-7	TRBD1	TGTGCCAGCTCACCAGATTTATGGACAGGTTCGGTCGGGCAGTACTTC	CASSPDLWTGSVGQYF
-	TRBV5-6	TRBJ2-7	-	TGTGCCAGCAGCTTGGCACTGGGGGCGCGATACGAGCAGTACTTC	CASSLALGARYEQYF
-	TRBV5-1	TRBJ2-7	TRBD2	TGCGCCAGCAGCTTGGAACTAGCGGCTCCCTACGAGCAGTACTTC	CASSLELAAPYEQYF
-	TRBV19	TRBJ2-1	TRBD2	TGTGCCAGTAGTATTGCGGGGAGGGTCCCTGAGCAGTTCTTC	CASSIAGRVPEQFF
-	TRBV9	TRBJ2-1	-	TGTGCCAGCAACTTACAGGACCTACCTGACAATGAGCAGTTCTTC	CASNLQDLPDNEQFF